What follows is one TCR beta chain and its context. Cohort 3 recovered donors had two negative PCRs, clearance, or symptom resolution. The data derive from a study of blood T cell repertoires in COVID-19. Study-wide context: PBMCs, B-cell-depleted T cells, or T cells provided the cDNA or gDNA that made up the material.

J gave up 3 bases and V 3 bases, and 9 bases lay outside the gene matches. This CDR3 is 16 amino acids long. Germline V CDR1 and CDR2: KGHSH, LQKENI. Original processing notes: Reference gene primer amplification gave nucleated cell count estimates. Sequencing used immunoSEQ multiplex PCR; TCRdb keeps in-frame clones, though not all of them. The D gene and trimming were derived from the DNA, and the V and J assignments and clone size from that table. The data show 120,000 or so clones, around 83% seen once. Source material: PBMCs or T cells enriched from blood (not recorded which). The receptor was derived from a woman aged 25 to 39 who had recovered from COVID-19. The chain joins TRBV18 to TRBJ2-7; TRBD1 matches at 9 bases. The DNA of the CDR3 is TGTGCCAGCTCACCTTCGACCGGGACAGGGTACTACGAGCAGTACTTC. Its protein is CASSPSTGTGYYEQYF.